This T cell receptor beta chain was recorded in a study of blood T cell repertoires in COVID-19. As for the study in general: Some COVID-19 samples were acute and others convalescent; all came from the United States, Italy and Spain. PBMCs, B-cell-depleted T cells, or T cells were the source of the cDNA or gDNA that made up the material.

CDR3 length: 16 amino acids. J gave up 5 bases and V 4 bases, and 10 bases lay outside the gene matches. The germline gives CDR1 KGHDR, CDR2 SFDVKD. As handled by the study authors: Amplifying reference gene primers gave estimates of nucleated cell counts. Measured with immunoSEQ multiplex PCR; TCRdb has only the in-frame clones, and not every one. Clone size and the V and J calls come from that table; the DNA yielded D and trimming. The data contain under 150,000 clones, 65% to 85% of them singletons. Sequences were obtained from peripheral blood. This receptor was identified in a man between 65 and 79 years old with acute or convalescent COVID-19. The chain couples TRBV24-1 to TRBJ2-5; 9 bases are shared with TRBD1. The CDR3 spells CATSDPTGTGMETQYF. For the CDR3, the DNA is TGTGCCACCAGTGACCCTACCGGGACAGGGATGGAGACCCAGTACTTC.